This T cell receptor beta chain was recovered during a study of blood T cell repertoires in COVID-19. About the study: Sites in the United States, Italy and Spain provided acute and convalescent COVID-19 samples. The analysed material was cDNA or gDNA that came from T cells, B-cell-depleted T cells, or PBMCs.

While infection was still active, Seattle patients were enrolled and then followed longitudinally. The junction had 2 bases not matched to a gene; V was cut back by 3 bases and J by 2 bases. This CDR3 has 14 residues. Looked up from germline, CDR1 is KGHDR and CDR2 is SFDVKD. A few counts support this clone. Original handling: Reference gene primer amplification gave nucleated cell count estimates. Method: immunoSEQ multiplex PCR; TCRdb's copy keeps in-frame clones and lacks some. For V, J and clone size, that table is used; D and trimming come from the DNA. Altogether about 160,000 clones are present, about 90% being singletons, with the ten largest covering about 4.8%.

The TCR comes from a man aged 25 to 40 with COVID-19, enrolled during active disease. The sample was peripheral blood. The rearrangement joins TRBV24-1 to TRBJ2-7; TRBD1 matches 8 bases. The CDR3 region is CATSDRTGTYEQYF. CDR3 DNA: TGTGCCACCAGTGATCGGACAGGGACCTACGAGCAGTACTTC.